Below, 2 T cell receptor beta chains from the same sample are listed, as sequenced in a study of T cell clonality in common variable immunodeficiency. Using immunoSEQ multiplex PCR, the repertoire was profiled, and TCRdb retains in-frame clones only, with some absent. The sample shows some 50,000 clones, none of them appearing just once. Sequencing was done on a sample of peripheral blood mononuclear cells. These receptors all stem from a person aged 18 to 70 in good health.

At least ten counts were recorded for this clone. The CDR3 is cut off 3 residues early in the read; its end comes from the germline J gene. This chain links TRBV6-2 or TRBV6-3 with TRBJ1-3; TRBD1 is a possible D gene (6 bases). The germline gives CDR1 MNHEY, CDR2 SVGEGT. The CDR3 runs 17 residues. Trimming took off 0 bases at V and 3 bases at J, with 15 bases between the two ends. The sequenced CDR3 bases are TGTGCCAGCAGTTACTCGACATTCGGGACAAGTGGAAACACC. It translates to CASSYSTFGTSGNT. The entire CDR3 is CASSYSTFGTSGNTIYF.

Ten or more counts support this clone. The read terminates 3 residues before the CDR3 end, so the remaining end is supplied by the germline J gene. The V and J genes are TRBV19 and TRBJ2-7; 7 bases align to TRBD1. The CDR3 runs to 15 residues. Germline V gives CDR1 LNHDA, CDR2 SQIVND (reference sequence). After removal of 0 bases from V and 3 bases from J, the junction contained 5 bases not matched to a gene. CDR3: CASSIDARQGYEQYF. CDR3 bases read: TGTGCCAGTAGTATAGATGCGCGACAGGGCTACGAG.